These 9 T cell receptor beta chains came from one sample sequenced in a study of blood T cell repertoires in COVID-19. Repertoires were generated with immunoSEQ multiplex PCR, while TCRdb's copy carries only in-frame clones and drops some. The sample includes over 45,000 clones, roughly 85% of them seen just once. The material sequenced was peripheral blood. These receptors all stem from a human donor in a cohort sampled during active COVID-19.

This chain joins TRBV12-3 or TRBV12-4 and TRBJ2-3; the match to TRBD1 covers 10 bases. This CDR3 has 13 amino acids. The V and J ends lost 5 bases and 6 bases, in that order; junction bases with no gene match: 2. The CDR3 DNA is TGTGCCAGCAGTCGGGACAGGGGTGATACGCAGTATTTT. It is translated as CASSRDRGDTQYF.

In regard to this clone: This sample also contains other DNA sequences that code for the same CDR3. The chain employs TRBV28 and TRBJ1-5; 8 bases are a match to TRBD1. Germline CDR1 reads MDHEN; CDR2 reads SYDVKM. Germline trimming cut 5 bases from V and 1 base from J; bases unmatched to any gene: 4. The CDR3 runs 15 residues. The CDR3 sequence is CASSRTGGSNQPQHF. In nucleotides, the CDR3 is TGTGCCAGCAGTCGCACAGGGGGAAGCAATCAGCCCCAGCATTTT.

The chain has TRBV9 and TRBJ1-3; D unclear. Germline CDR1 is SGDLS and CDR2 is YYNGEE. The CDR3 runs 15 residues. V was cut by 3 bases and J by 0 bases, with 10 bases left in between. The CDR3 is CASSGGDFSGNTIYF. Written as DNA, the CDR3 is TGTGCCAGCAGCGGCGGGGATTTCTCTGGAAACACCATATATTTT.

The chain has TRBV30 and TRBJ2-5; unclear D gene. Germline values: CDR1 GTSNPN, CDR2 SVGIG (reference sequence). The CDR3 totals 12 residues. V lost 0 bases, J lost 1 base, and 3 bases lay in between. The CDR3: CAWSVLQETQYF. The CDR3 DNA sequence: TGTGCCTGGAGTGTACTCCAAGAGACCCAGTACTTC.

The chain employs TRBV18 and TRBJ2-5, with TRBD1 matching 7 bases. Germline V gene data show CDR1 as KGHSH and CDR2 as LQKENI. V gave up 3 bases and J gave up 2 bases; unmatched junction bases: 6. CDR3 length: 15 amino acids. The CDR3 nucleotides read TGTGCCAGCTCACCCCCCGGGACAGCACAAGAGACCCAGTACTTC. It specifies CASSPPGTAQETQYF.

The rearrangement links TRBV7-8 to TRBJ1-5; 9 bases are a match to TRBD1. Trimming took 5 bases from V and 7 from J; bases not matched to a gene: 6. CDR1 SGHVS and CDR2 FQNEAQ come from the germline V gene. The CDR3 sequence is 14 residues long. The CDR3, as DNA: TGTGCCAGCAGCGGGGACAGGGTTGGCCAGCCCCAGCATTTT. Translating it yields CASSGDRVGQPQHF.

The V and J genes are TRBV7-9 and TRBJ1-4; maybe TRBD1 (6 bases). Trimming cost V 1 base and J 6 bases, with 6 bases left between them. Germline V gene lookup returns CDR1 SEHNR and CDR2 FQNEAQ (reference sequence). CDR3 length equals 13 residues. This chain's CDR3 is CASSLGTDEKLFF. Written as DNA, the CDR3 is TGTGCCAGCAGCTTAGGGACAGATGAAAAACTGTTTTTT.

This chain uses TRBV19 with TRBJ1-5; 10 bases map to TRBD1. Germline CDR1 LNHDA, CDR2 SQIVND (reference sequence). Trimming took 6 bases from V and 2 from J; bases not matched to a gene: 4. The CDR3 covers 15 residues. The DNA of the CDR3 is TGTGCCAGTAGCAGGACAGGGGGTCGCAATCAGCCCCAGCATTTT. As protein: CASSRTGGRNQPQHF.

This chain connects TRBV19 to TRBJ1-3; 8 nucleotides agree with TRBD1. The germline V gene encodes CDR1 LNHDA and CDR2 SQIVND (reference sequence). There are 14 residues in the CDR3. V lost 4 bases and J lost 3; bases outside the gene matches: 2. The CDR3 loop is CASSRQGLGNTIYF. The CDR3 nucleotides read TGTGCCAGTAGTAGACAGGGGCTTGGAAACACCATATATTTT.